A single sample gave rise to the 30 T cell receptor beta chains below, sequenced in a study of PD-1 blockade in classical Hodgkin lymphoma. Profiled with immunoSEQ multiplex PCR; TCRdb holds only in-frame clones, not every one. The sample includes around 65,000 clones, about 90% seen only once; the top ten take 7% to 8.5%. Sample time point: cycle 4 day 1 (C4D1), after five to seven weeks of nivolumab. Each patient relapsed following autologous stem cell transplantation, and prior brentuximab vedotin exposure differed. This sample comprised peripheral blood mononuclear cells (PBMCs), obtained before the fourth cycle of nivolumab. The receptors derive from a human donor with classical Hodgkin lymphoma.

The chain combines TRBV28 with TRBJ2-1; D is undetermined. V gave up 4 bases and J gave up 2 bases, with 12 bases separating them. Germline CDR1 and CDR2: MDHEN and SYDVKM. CDR3 length: 15 amino acids. CDR3 sequence reads: CASSYLSGTYNEQFF. DNA of the CDR3: TGTGCCAGCAGTTACCTCTCCGGCACCTACAATGAGCAGTTCTTC.

The J gene is TRBJ2-2, the V gene TRBV5-1, with unresolved D. Germline CDR1 SGHRS, CDR2 YFSETQ. The V end was cut by 5 bases, the J end by 1 base, with 9 bases between. The CDR3 runs to 14 residues. The CDR3, as DNA: TGCGCCAGCAGTCAGGAGAGGAACACCGGGGAGCTGTTTTTT. It yields the protein CASSQERNTGELFF. The variable domain in full, completed from reference TRBV5-1 and TRBJ2-2, reads KAGVTQTPRYLIKTRGQQVTLSCSPISGHRSVSWYQQTPGQGLQFLFEYFSETQRNKGNFPGRFSGRQFSNSRSEMNVSTLELGDSALYLCASSQERNTGELFFGEGSRLTVL.

This chain links TRBV6-1 with TRBJ1-2; TRBD1 matches 9 bases. Trimming removed 3 bases from V and 4 bases from J; junction bases left unmatched: 6. This CDR3 contains 15 residues. Germline V gives CDR1 MNHNS, CDR2 SASEGT. The CDR3 nucleotides read TGTGCCAGCAGTGAGTCTGGGACAGGGTTCTATGGCTACACCTTC. It yields the protein CASSESGTGFYGYTF.

This clone was observed a handful of times. The chain joins TRBV5-6 to TRBJ2-5, with D perhaps TRBD2 (5 bases). Germline V gives CDR1 SGHDT, CDR2 YYEEEE. The CDR3 is 12 amino acids. Deletions cut 0 bases from V and 5 bases from J, with 5 bases between. The CDR3 reads CASSLAGETQYF. CDR3 DNA sequence: TGTGCCAGCAGCTTGGCGGGGGAGACCCAGTACTTC.

J is TRBJ2-7 and V is TRBV4-2; 7 nucleotides agree with TRBD1. CDR1 and CDR2 (germline): LGHNA, YNFKEQ. This CDR3 has 15 amino acids. Trimming took 5 bases from V and 2 from J; bases not matched to a gene: 9. The CDR3 coding sequence is TGTGCCAGCAGCTACTCCCCGACAGGGACCTACGAGCAGTACTTC. It specifies CASSYSPTGTYEQYF.

The chain employs TRBV28 and TRBJ1-5; no clear D gene. The germline CDR1 and CDR2 sequences are MDHEN and SYDVKM. V lost 3 bases to trimming and J lost 6 bases, with 21 bases between them. The CDR3 length is 17 residues. The CDR3 loop is CASSLTPRVRSVQPQHF. DNA of the CDR3: TGTGCCAGCAGTTTGACCCCCCGGGTGAGGTCCGTTCAGCCCCAGCATTTT.

The count of this clone is one. The V call is TRBV7-9, the J call TRBJ2-1, with D perhaps TRBD1 or TRBD2 (6 bases each). V was pared by 2 bases and J by 0 bases, with 11 bases between. This CDR3 comprises 16 residues. Germline V lookup: CDR1 SEHNR, CDR2 FQNEAQ (reference sequence). For the CDR3, the DNA is TGTGCCAGCAGCTTAAGGGGGGCTGGCTCCTACAATGAGCAGTTCTTC. As protein: CASSLRGAGSYNEQFF.

The V call is TRBV7-8, the J call TRBJ1-5; D is perhaps TRBD1 (5 bases). This CDR3 has 17 residues. Trimming removed 2 bases from V and 0 bases from J, with 14 bases in between. Germline V CDR1 and CDR2: SGHVS, FQNEAQ. The CDR3 spells CASSLSSGFYSNQPQHF. CDR3 sequence (DNA): TGTGCCAGCAGCTTATCTTCAGGGTTCTATAGCAATCAGCCCCAGCATTTT.

The V and J genes are TRBV30 and TRBJ2-7, with D possibly TRBD1 on 6 matching bases. The CDR3 extends over 13 amino acids. Germline CDR1 reads GTSNPN; CDR2 reads SVGIG (reference sequence). This CDR3 is CACNRVRSYEQYF. CDR3 DNA sequence: TGTGCTTGTAACAGGGTTCGCTCCTACGAGCAGTACTTC.

V is TRBV30 and J is TRBJ2-5; D is unclear. With the DNA end fitting TRBJ2-7 better, the J assignment may be wrong. CDR3 length: 15 amino acids. Looked up from germline, CDR1 is GTSNPN and CDR2 is SVGIG (reference sequence). The CDR3 DNA follows: TGTGCCTGGAGTAGCCCTGGGATAGCAAAAGCCGAGCAGTACTTC. Residues: CAWSSPGIAKAEQYF.

The V and J genes are TRBV4-1 and TRBJ2-3, with D tentatively TRBD1 (6 bases). V was clipped by 3 bases and J by 0 bases, with 10 bases between them. The germline V gene encodes CDR1 MGHRA and CDR2 YSYEKL. The CDR3 is made up of 15 amino acids. CDR3 amino acids: CASSQTGSSTDTQYF. CDR3 nucleotides: TGCGCCAGCAGCCAGACAGGTTCTAGCACAGATACGCAGTATTTT.

The rearrangement joins TRBV14 to TRBJ1-2; D call uncertain. The CDR3 extends over 15 amino acids. Looked up from germline, CDR1 is SGHDN and CDR2 is FVKESK. The V gene lost 1 base and the J gene lost 4 bases, with 13 bases spanning the gap. The CDR3 protein is CASSQGAATPYGYTF. CDR3 DNA: TGTGCCAGCAGCCAAGGGGCAGCAACCCCCTATGGCTACACCTTC. Full variable domain (missing parts from reference TRBV14 and TRBJ1-2): EAGVTQFPSHSVIEKGQTVTLRCDPISGHDNLYWYRRVMGKEIKFLLHFVKESKQDESGMPNNRFLAERTGGTYSTLKVQPAELEDSGVYFCASSQGAATPYGYTFGSGTRLTVV.

This chain joins TRBV5-1 and TRBJ2-5; the match to TRBD1 covers 10 bases. This CDR3 spans 16 amino acids. Germline V lookup: CDR1 SGHRS, CDR2 YFSETQ. V lost 4 bases to trimming and J lost 4 bases; unmatched junction nucleotides: 10. As DNA, the CDR3 is TGCGCCAGCAGCGGAAACGGACAGGGGGTGGGAGAGACCCAGTACTTC. Protein product: CASSGNGQGVGETQYF.

This chain joins TRBV5-1 and TRBJ2-7, with TRBD1 matching 8 bases. The germline CDR1 and CDR2 sequences are SGHRS and YFSETQ. J was trimmed by 1 base and V by 1 base; bases with no gene match: 7. CDR3 length: 16 amino acids. CDR3 residues: CASSLLTTGASYEQYF. CDR3 sequence (DNA): TGCGCCAGCAGCTTGCTCACGACAGGGGCGTCCTACGAGCAGTACTTC.

The V call is TRBV13, the J call TRBJ2-5, with D possibly called TRBD1 or TRBD2 (5 bases each). Germline V gives CDR1 PRHDT, CDR2 FYEKMQ (reference sequence). The CDR3 consists of 14 residues. Trimming removed 6 bases from V and 0 bases from J, with 11 bases in between. The CDR3 DNA reads as TGTGCCAGCAGTTTCCGGGGCCACCAAGAGACCCAGTACTTC. Encoded protein: CASSFRGHQETQYF.

V is TRBV9 and J is TRBJ1-1; 7 bases match TRBD1. The CDR3 is 14 residues long. J lost 5 bases, V lost 4 bases, and 8 bases had no gene match. The V gene's germline CDR1 is SGDLS and CDR2 YYNGEE. CDR3 sequence reads: CASSPQGRGTEAFF. In DNA form, the CDR3 reads TGTGCCAGCAGCCCCCAGGGCAGGGGGACTGAAGCTTTCTTT.

The rearrangement links TRBV18 to TRBJ2-1, with D uncertain. V lost 4 bases, J lost 6 bases, and 19 bases lay in between. In germline, CDR1 is KGHSH, CDR2 LQKENI. This CDR3 has 16 residues. The CDR3 here is CASSLLGTSDSNEQFF. CDR3 DNA: TGTGCCAGCTCACTCCTCGGAACAAGTGATAGCAATGAGCAGTTCTTC. The full variable domain, completed using reference TRBV18 and TRBJ2-1, is NAGVMQNPRHLVRRRGQEARLRCSPMKGHSHVYWYRQLPEEGLKFMVYLQKENIIDESGMPKERFSAEFPKEGPSILRIQQVVRGDSAAYFCASSLLGTSDSNEQFFGPGTRLTVL.

The rearrangement joins TRBV7-6 to TRBJ1-3; 7 bases fit TRBD1. V shed 1 base, J shed 0 bases, and the junction held 3 bases outside the gene matches. The germline gives CDR1 SGHVS, CDR2 FNYEAQ. There are 16 residues in the CDR3. CDR3 in amino acids: CASSLGAGGSGNTIYF. DNA for the CDR3: TGTGCCAGCAGCTTAGGAGCAGGGGGCTCTGGAAACACCATATATTTT.

This chain joins TRBV30 and TRBJ2-1, with 11 positions matching TRBD2. Trimming at V came to 1 base and at J to 6 bases, leaving 11 bases not matched to a gene. The V gene's germline CDR1 is GTSNPN and CDR2 SVGIG (reference sequence). CDR3 length equals 17 residues. The DNA of the CDR3 is TGTGCCTGGAGTGGCGGTAGCGGGGGGGCGGTTGTCAATGAGCAGTTCTTC. It yields the protein CAWSGGSGGAVVNEQFF. Looking up the rest from reference TRBV30 and TRBJ2-1 gives the full variable domain: SQTIHQWPATLVQPVGSPLSLECTVEGTSNPNLYWYRQAAGRGLQLLFYSVGIGQISSEVPQNLSASRPQDRQFILSSKKLLLSDSGFYLCAWSGGSGGAVVNEQFFGPGTRLTVL.

The CDR3 coding sequence is TGTGCCAGCAGCATCGACAGGGCGGGTAATTCACCCCTCCACTTT. This codes for CASSIDRAGNSPLHF. The chain joins TRBV7-9 to TRBJ1-6; 7 bases agree with TRBD1. This CDR3 has 15 residues. In germline, CDR1 is SEHNR, CDR2 FQNEAQ (reference sequence). With V trimmed by 5 bases and J by 6 bases, 7 bases remained unmatched.

A single count supports this clone. The sample has other DNA sequences that encode this CDR3 too. The chain combines TRBV5-1 with TRBJ1-5; 9 bases map to TRBD1. The V and J ends lost 3 bases and 7 bases, in that order; junction bases with no gene match: 2. The germline CDR1 and CDR2 sequences are SGHRS and YFSETQ. The CDR3 extends over 13 amino acids. For the CDR3, the DNA is TGCGCCAGCAGCTCGGGACAGGGACAGCCCCAGCATTTT. Translated: CASSSGQGQPQHF.

This chain joins TRBV5-1 and TRBJ1-4, with no clear D. CDR3 length: 14 amino acids. The V gene lost 0 bases and the J gene lost 7 bases, with 10 bases spanning the gap. In germline, CDR1 is SGHRS, CDR2 YFSETQ. CDR3 amino acids: CASSLDRGAEKLFF. The CDR3 DNA reads as TGCGCCAGCAGCTTGGACAGAGGCGCTGAAAAACTGTTTTTT.

This rearrangement joins TRBV6-6 to TRBJ1-1, with 7 bases that match TRBD1. From germline, CDR1 is MNHNY and CDR2 SVGAGI (reference sequence). The CDR3 loop spans 13 amino acids. The ends lost 8 bases at V and 4 bases at J; junction bases unmatched: 7. The CDR3, as DNA: TGTGCCAGCCTTACAGGGGAGAGCACTGAAGCTTTCTTT. Amino acids: CASLTGESTEAFF.

The J gene is TRBJ1-1, the V gene TRBV6-4; 10 bases agree with TRBD1. The junction had 5 bases not matched to a gene; V was cut back by 4 bases and J by 6 bases. In germline, CDR1 is MRHNA, CDR2 SNTAGT. This CDR3 has 14 residues. For the CDR3, the DNA is TGTGCCAGCAGTGCTGGGACAGGGGTCGCTGAAGCTTTCTTT. It yields the protein CASSAGTGVAEAFF.

The chain employs TRBV6-5 and TRBJ1-5; tentative D call: TRBD1 (5 bases). The CDR3 consists of 13 residues. Germline CDR1 is MNHEY and CDR2 is SVGAGI. Trimming removed 6 bases from V and 6 bases from J, with 12 bases in between. The CDR3, as DNA: TGTGCCAGCAGGTCGACAGAGGGTCAGCCCCAGCATTTT. Translation gives CASRSTEGQPQHF.

The V call is TRBV9, the J call TRBJ2-7; 10 bases are a match to TRBD1. This CDR3 is built from 14 residues. The trim removed 3 bases at V and 4 bases at J, leaving 4 bases unmatched. CDR1 and CDR2 from the germline V gene are SGDLS and YYNGEE. The CDR3 DNA follows: TGTGCCAGCAGCGCCGGGACAGGGGAATACGAGCAGTACTTC. This sequence encodes CASSAGTGEYEQYF.

The chain couples TRBV7-9 to TRBJ1-3; D remains unclear. With 7 bases removed from V and 0 bases from J, the gap between germline ends came to 16 bases. Germline V CDR1 and CDR2: SEHNR, FQNEAQ (reference sequence). This CDR3 spans 16 amino acids. In nucleotides, the CDR3 is TGTGCCAGCACCACACGCGAAGGTAGCTCTGGAAACACCATATATTTT. It encodes CASTTREGSSGNTIYF. Complete variable domain (other parts from reference TRBV7-9 and TRBJ1-3): DTGVSQNPRHKITKRGQNVTFRCDPISEHNRLYWYRQTLGQGPEFLTYFQNEAQLEKSRLLSDRFSAERPKGSFSTLEIQRTEQGDSAMYLCASTTREGSSGNTIYFGEGSWLTVV.

The CDR3 DNA follows: TGCGCCAGCAGCCAGGGGATGAACACTGAAGCTTTCTTT. Its translation: CASSQGMNTEAFF. The chain carries TRBV5-1 and TRBJ1-1; D is possibly TRBD1 (6 bases). The germline V and J ends were trimmed by 4 bases and 0 bases, with 7 bases remaining between them. This CDR3 is built from 13 residues. CDR1 SGHRS and CDR2 YFSETQ come from the germline V gene.

The chain carries TRBV11-2 and TRBJ1-6; D is unclear. The germline CDR1 and CDR2 sequences are SGHAT and FQNNGV. There are 12 residues in the CDR3. V was cut by 10 bases and J by 4 bases, with 8 bases left in between. CDR3 coding DNA: TGTGCCACCCATCATTATAATTCACCCCTCCACTTT. As protein: CATHHYNSPLHF.

V and J are TRBV5-1 and TRBJ1-1; possible D gene TRBD1, 6 bases. The germline gives CDR1 SGHRS, CDR2 YFSETQ. This CDR3 comprises 14 residues. V lost 0 bases to trimming and J lost 1 base, with 7 bases between them. The CDR3 sequence: CASSLEGGNTEAFF. The CDR3, as DNA: TGCGCCAGCAGCTTGGAAGGGGGGAACACTGAAGCTTTCTTT. Based on the CDR3 plus reference TRBV5-1 and TRBJ1-1, the full variable domain is KAGVTQTPRYLIKTRGQQVTLSCSPISGHRSVSWYQQTPGQGLQFLFEYFSETQRNKGNFPGRFSGRQFSNSRSEMNVSTLELGDSALYLCASSLEGGNTEAFFGQGTRLTVV.